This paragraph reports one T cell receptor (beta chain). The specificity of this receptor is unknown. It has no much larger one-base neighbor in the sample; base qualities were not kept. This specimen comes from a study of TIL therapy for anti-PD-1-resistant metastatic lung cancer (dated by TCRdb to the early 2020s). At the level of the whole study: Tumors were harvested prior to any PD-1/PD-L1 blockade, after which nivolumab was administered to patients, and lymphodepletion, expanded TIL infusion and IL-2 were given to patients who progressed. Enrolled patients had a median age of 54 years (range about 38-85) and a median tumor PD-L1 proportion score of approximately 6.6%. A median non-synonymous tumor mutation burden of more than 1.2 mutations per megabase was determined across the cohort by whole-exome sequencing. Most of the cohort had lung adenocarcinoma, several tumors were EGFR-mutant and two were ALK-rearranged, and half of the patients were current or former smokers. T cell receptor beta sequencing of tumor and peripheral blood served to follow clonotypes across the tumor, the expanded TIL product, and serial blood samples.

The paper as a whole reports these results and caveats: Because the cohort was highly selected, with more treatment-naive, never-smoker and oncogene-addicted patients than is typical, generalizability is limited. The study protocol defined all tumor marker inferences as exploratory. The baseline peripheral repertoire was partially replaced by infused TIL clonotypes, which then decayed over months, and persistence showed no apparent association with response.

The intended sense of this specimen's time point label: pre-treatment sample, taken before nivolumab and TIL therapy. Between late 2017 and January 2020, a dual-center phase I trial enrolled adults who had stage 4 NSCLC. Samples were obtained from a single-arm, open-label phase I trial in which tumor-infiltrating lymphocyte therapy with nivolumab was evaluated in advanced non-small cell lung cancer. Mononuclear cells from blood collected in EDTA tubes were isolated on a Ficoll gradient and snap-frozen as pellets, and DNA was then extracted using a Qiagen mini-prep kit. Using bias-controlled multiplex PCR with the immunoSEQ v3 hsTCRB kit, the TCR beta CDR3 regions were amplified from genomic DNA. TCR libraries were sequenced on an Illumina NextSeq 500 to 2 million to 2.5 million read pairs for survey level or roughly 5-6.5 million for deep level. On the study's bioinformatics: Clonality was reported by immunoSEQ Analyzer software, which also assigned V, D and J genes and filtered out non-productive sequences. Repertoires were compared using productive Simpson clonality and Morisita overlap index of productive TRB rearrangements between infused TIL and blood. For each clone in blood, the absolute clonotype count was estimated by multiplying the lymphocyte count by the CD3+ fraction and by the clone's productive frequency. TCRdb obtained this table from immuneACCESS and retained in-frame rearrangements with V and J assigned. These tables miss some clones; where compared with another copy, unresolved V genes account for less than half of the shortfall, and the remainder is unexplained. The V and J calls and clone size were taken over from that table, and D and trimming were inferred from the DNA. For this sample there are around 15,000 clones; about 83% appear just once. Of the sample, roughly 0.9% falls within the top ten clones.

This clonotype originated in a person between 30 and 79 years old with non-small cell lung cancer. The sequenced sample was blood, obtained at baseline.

This receptor carries the CDR3 CASSRISNQPQHF. The bases read TGTGCCAGCAGCCGGATTAGCAATCAGCCCCAGCATTTT. The sequence is built from TRBV7-3 and TRBJ1-5; no D gene is confidently identified. V loses 5 bases, J loses 0 bases, and the germline ends lie 5 bases apart. There are 13 amino acids in the CDR3, from cysteine to phenylalanine inclusive. Only the CDR3 DNA stays, 39 bases, in frame from base 1. The germline V gene sets CDR1 to SGHTA and CDR2 to FQGTGA.